The present entry profiles one TCR beta chain with its context. The data derive from a study of blood T cell repertoires in COVID-19. Study overall: Sites in the United States, Italy and Spain provided acute and convalescent COVID-19 samples.

Authors' methods: Reference gene primer amplification gave estimated nucleated cell counts. The repertoire was sequenced with immunoSEQ multiplex PCR; TCRdb's copy has only in-frame clones and lacks some. V and J calls and clone size are those listed in that table; D and trimming were worked out from the DNA. In the table there are under 200,000 clones, about nine tenths of which are singletons. CDR3 length: 14 residues. The V gene end was trimmed by 3 bases and the J gene end by 3 bases; junction bases not matched to a gene: 2. From germline, CDR1 is LNHNV and CDR2 YYDKDF (reference sequence). Sequencing used peripheral blood. The TCR sequence derives from a man between 45 and 60 years old with acute or convalescent COVID-19. The V gene is TRBV15, the J gene TRBJ2-1; 7 bases agree with TRBD1. As DNA, the CDR3 is TGTGCCACCAGCAGGAGACAGGGCTACAATGAGCAGTTCTTC. It is translated as CATSRRQGYNEQFF.